This T cell receptor (beta chain) was sequenced for a study of blood T cell repertoires in COVID-19. Study-wide context: PBMCs, B-cell-depleted T cells, or T cells provided the cDNA or gDNA that made up the material.

Study processing details: Nucleated cell counts were estimated from reference gene primer amplification. TCRdb's copy holds only in-frame clones and misses some; the assay was immunoSEQ multiplex PCR. V, J and clone size derive from that table, while D and trimming were established from the DNA sequence. Of more than 250,000 clones listed, about 89% are singletons. CDR1 and CDR2 from the germline V gene are MNHEY and SMNVEV (reference sequence). V was cut by 9 bases and J by 8 bases, with 16 bases left in between. This CDR3 region has 12 residues. The sequencing sample was made of PBMCs or T cells enriched from blood (not recorded which). The TCR comes from a woman aged 25 to 39 who had recovered from COVID-19. This chain joins TRBV27 and TRBJ1-2; no definite D call. DNA for the CDR3: TGTGCCAGTAAGGACTTGGTTAGCGGCTACACCTTC. It specifies CASKDLVSGYTF.